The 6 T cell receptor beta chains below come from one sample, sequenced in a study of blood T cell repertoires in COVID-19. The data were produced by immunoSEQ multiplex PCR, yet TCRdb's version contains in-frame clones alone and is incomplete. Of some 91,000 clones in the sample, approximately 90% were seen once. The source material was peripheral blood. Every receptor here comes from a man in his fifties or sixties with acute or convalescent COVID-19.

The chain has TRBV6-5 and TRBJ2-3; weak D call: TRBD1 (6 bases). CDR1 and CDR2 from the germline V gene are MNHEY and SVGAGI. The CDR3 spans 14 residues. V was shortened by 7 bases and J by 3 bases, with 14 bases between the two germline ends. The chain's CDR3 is CASMSPGATDTQYF. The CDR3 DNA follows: TGTGCCAGCATGAGTCCAGGGGCAACAGATACGCAGTATTTT.

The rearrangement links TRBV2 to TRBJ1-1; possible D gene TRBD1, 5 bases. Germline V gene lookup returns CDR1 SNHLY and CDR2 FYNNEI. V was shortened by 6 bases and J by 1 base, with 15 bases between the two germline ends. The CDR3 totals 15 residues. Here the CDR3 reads CASSRSGLENTEAFF. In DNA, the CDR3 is TGTGCCAGCAGCAGATCAGGGTTGGAGAACACTGAAGCTTTCTTT.

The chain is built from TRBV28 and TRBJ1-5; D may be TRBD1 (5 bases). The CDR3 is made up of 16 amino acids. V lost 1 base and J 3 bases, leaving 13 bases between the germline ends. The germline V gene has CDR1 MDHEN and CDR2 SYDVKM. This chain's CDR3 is CASSLSSDISNQPQHF. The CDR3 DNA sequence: TGTGCCAGCAGTTTATCCTCGGACATCTCCAATCAGCCCCAGCATTTT. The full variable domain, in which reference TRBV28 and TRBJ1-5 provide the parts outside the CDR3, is DVKVTQSSRYLVKRTGEKVFLECVQDMDHENMFWYRQDPGLGLRLIYFSYDVKMKEKGDIPEGYSVSREKKERFSLILESASTNQTSMYLCASSLSSDISNQPQHFGDGTRLSIL.

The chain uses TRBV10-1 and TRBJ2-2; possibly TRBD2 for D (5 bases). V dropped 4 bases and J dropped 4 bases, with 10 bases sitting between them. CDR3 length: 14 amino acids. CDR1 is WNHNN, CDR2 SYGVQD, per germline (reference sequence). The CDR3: CASSARDPTGELFF. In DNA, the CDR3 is TGCGCCAGCAGTGCCCGGGATCCCACCGGGGAGCTGTTTTTT.

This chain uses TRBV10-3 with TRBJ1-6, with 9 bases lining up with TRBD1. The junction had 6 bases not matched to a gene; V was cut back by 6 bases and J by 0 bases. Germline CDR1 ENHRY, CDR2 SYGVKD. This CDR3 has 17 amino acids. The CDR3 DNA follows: TGTGCCATCAGGCCGGGACAGGGCGGCTCCTATAATTCACCCCTCCACTTT. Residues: CAIRPGQGGSYNSPLHF.

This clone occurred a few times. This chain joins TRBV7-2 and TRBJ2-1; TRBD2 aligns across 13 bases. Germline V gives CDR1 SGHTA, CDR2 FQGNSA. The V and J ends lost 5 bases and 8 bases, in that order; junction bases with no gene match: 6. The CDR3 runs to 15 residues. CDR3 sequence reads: CASSLLAGGLDEQFF. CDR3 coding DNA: TGTGCCAGCAGCCTACTAGCGGGGGGGCTGGATGAGCAGTTCTTC.